This is a list of T cell receptor beta chains from one sample in a study of cytomegalovirus exposure and HLA in healthy donors. Data came from immunoSEQ multiplex PCR; TCRdb stores just in-frame clones and leaves some out. Altogether approximately 110,000 clones are present, approximately 80% being singletons, with the ten largest covering around 3.5%. Sequenced input: PBMCs. The receptors were gathered from a human donor in good health. Both conserved end residues are trimmed from each CDR3.

V,J,CDR3
TRBV19,TRBJ1-4,ASRDRALKLF
TRBV2,TRBJ2-7,ASSPQGSSYEQY
TRBV19,TRBJ1-3,ASSIVPYTIY
TRBV7-9,TRBJ2-1,SSSLGQIASYNEQF
TRBV11-3,TRBJ2-1,ASSLVAGVGYNEQF
TRBV6-1,TRBJ2-3,ASSDVGGVTQY
TRBV2,TRBJ2-4,ASIGDALAKNIQY
TRBV5-4,TRBJ2-5,ASSPGGGKRWGETQY
TRBV7-9,TRBJ2-2,ASSLARVGPGELF
TRBV6-5,TRBJ2-2,ASSYGSRTDGELF
TRBV5-1,TRBJ2-2,ASSGGQGDTGELF
TRBV10-3,TRBJ2-1,AISGPMGLGGEGHNEQF
TRBV27,TRBJ2-7,ASGLAGARLMYEQY
TRBV7-8,TRBJ2-5,ASSLATGGLETQY
TRBV6-5,TRBJ2-7,ASSYLTSGTIGEQY
TRBV28,TRBJ2-7,ASTGTATYEQY
TRBV6-1,TRBJ1-4,ASSEAGGGEKLF
TRBV6-1,TRBJ2-5,ASSESGLSRLAGGETQY
TRBV28,TRBJ2-2,ASTGQGGGELF
TRBV5-5,TRBJ1-5,ASSLPEPQH
TRBV6-6,TRBJ1-2,ASSRQGSYGYT
TRBV19,TRBJ1-3,ASKAGLSGNTIY
TRBV2,TRBJ2-3,ASSSGRSTDTQY
TRBV2,TRBJ1-6,ASSAERTENSPLH
TRBV2,TRBJ1-5,ASKQGALGQPQH
TRBV6-1,TRBJ1-2,ASSEGTANYGYT
TRBV6-5,TRBJ1-2,ASSYSPGVNYGYT
TRBV11-3,TRBJ2-5,ASSLDLWTSGRRQETQY
TRBV6-6,TRBJ2-3,ASSYSRGLADTQY
TRBV18,TRBJ2-1,ASSPNTGGSYNEQF
TRBV29-1,TRBJ2-4,SATDSKNIQY
TRBV28,TRBJ2-7,ASSRAGGGGYEQY
TRBV19,TRBJ1-2,ASSIADSSNYGYT
TRBV6-1,TRBJ1-1,ASSDYRARRAEAF
TRBV28,TRBJ2-1,ATRGFSAQGDNEQF
TRBV30,TRBJ2-2,AWSIQTSGNTGELF
TRBV4-2,TRBJ2-1,ASSRGARNNEQF
TRBV7-9,TRBJ2-7,ASSPGTVPGSPYEQY
TRBV7-9,TRBJ1-4,ASSSSGLTNEKLF
TRBV6-6,TRBJ1-4,ASSYGSEKLF
TRBV15,TRBJ1-1,ATSGDRGQVNTEAF
TRBV28,TRBJ1-2,ASSLTGGDGYT
TRBV5-1,TRBJ2-5,ASSPGLAGVETQY
TRBV30,TRBJ1-5,AWSYQGNQPQH
TRBV7-9,TRBJ1-1,ASSGLGGPEAF
TRBV28,TRBJ1-1,ASSWSTEAF
TRBV7-9,TRBJ1-3,ASSDHEDRGLTGNTIY
TRBV11-2,TRBJ2-3,ASSLAGVRSTDTQY
TRBV7-3,TRBJ1-2,ASSLTPTAGGDGYT
TRBV28,TRBJ1-5,ASSLVQGGQPQH
TRBV5-1,TRBJ1-4,ASSLGGDSNEKLF
TRBV5-8,TRBJ1-3,ASRLDRGRGNTIY
TRBV4-1,TRBJ1-1,ASSASGIGGLGSGNTEAF
TRBV6-6,TRBJ1-1,ASSYLGSGRNTEAF
TRBV14,TRBJ1-5,ASSHRGQGQPQH